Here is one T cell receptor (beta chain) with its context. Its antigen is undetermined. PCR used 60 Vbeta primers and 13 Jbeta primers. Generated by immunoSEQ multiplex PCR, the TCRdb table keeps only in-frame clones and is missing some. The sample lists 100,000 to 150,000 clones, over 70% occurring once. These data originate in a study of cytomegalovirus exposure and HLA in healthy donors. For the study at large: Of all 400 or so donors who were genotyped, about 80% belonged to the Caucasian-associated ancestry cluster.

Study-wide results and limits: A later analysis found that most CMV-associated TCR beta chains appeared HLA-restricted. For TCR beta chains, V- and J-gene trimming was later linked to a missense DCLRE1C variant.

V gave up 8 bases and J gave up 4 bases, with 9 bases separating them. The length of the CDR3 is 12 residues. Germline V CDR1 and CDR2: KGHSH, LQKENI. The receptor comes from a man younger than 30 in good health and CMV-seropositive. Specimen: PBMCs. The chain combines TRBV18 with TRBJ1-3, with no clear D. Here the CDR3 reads CASRSAGNTIYF. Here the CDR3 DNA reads TGTGCCAGCCGATCCGCGGGAAACACCATATATTTT.